Listed below are T cell receptor beta chains from one sample, sequenced in a study of blood T cell repertoires in COVID-19. Sequencing was performed with immunoSEQ multiplex PCR; in TCRdb, only in-frame clones are kept and a portion is missing. Of under 250,000 clones listed, roughly 82% are singletons. Source material: peripheral blood. Receptors originate from a woman aged 80 or older with COVID-19, enrolled during active disease. The CDR3 runs from the conserved cysteine through the conserved F or W. D genes are given only for firm matches. Clone sizes are given selectively: once, few, many, or a class where the clone is expanded.

clone_size,v_call,j_call,d_call,cdr3_aa,cdr3_nt
-,TRBV28,TRBJ1-5,-,CASSLAGTSGAQHF,TGTGCCAGCAGTTTAGCAGGGACCTCGGGGGCCCAGCATTTT
-,TRBV29-1,TRBJ2-3,-,CSAKGGGTDTQYF,TGCAGCGCAAAAGGAGGCGGCACAGATACGCAGTATTTT
-,TRBV4-1,TRBJ2-5,-,CASSQDIGGDETQYF,TGCGCCAGCAGCCAAGATATAGGTGGAGATGAGACCCAGTACTTC
-,TRBV10-2,TRBJ2-1,-,CASLQQTLYNEQFF,TGCGCCAGTCTTCAACAGACCCTCTACAATGAGCAGTTCTTC
-,TRBV28,TRBJ1-5,TRBD1,CASKPGQLLPQHF,TGTGCCAGCAAGCCGGGACAGCTTCTGCCCCAGCATTTT
-,TRBV15,TRBJ2-5,TRBD2,CATSGFGTSGSAYQETQYF,TGTGCCACCTCCGGGTTTGGGACTAGCGGGTCAGCGTACCAAGAGACCCAGTACTTC
-,TRBV19,TRBJ1-2,-,CASSIITAAGGYTF,TGTGCCAGTAGTATTATCACGGCGGCAGGGGGCTACACCTTC
few,TRBV30,TRBJ1-3,TRBD1,CAWIRSTGGGSGNTIYF,TGTGCCTGGATTAGATCGACAGGGGGAGGATCGGGAAACACCATATATTTT
few,TRBV29-1,TRBJ1-4,-,CSVGGGGATEKLFF,TGCAGCGTTGGGGGTGGAGGGGCGACGGAAAAACTGTTTTTT
-,TRBV19,TRBJ1-5,-,CASSGGGTGLWPQHF,TGTGCCAGTAGCGGGGGGGGAACAGGGCTTTGGCCCCAGCATTTT
-,TRBV18,TRBJ1-6,-,CASSPGEMGTSSPLHF,TGTGCCAGCTCACCAGGTGAAATGGGGACAAGTTCACCCCTCCACTTT
-,TRBV18,TRBJ1-1,-,CASSPPLNTEAFF,TGTGCCAGCTCACCCCCTCTGAACACTGAAGCTTTCTTT
-,TRBV10-1,TRBJ1-6,-,CASSEGGQDSPLHF,TGCGCCAGCAGTGAGGGGGGCCAGGATTCACCCCTCCACTTT
few,TRBV27,TRBJ2-3,TRBD2,CASSFRGTTGTDTQYF,TGTGCCAGCAGTTTCCGCGGGACTACCGGCACAGATACGCAGTATTTT
-,TRBV6-1,TRBJ1-3,-,CASSEGYSSGNTIYF,TGTGCCAGCAGTGAAGGGTACAGCTCTGGAAACACCATATATTTT
-,TRBV5-1,TRBJ2-5,TRBD1,CASRARGTGLGETQYF,TGCGCCAGCAGAGCCCGTGGGACAGGGTTGGGAGAGACCCAGTACTTC
-,TRBV28,TRBJ1-4,TRBD1,CASRYRGYEKLFF,TGTGCCAGCAGGTACAGGGGCTACGAAAAACTGTTTTTT
-,TRBV5-1,TRBJ2-1,TRBD1,CASSSAGTGSREQFF,TGCGCCAGCAGCTCCGCCGGGACAGGGTCCCGTGAGCAGTTCTTC
few,TRBV28,TRBJ1-4,TRBD1,CASSPLTGFKLFF,TGTGCCAGCAGCCCCCTGACAGGGTTCAAACTGTTTTTT
-,TRBV5-4,TRBJ1-1,-,CASSPMRDTEAFF,TGTGCCAGCAGCCCCATGAGGGACACTGAAGCTTTCTTT
-,TRBV7-2,TRBJ2-1,-,CASSLLGGQAYNEQFF,TGTGCCAGCAGCCTCCTAGGGGGACAAGCCTACAATGAGCAGTTCTTC
-,TRBV5-6,TRBJ1-5,-,CASSRGTLSNQPQHF,TGTGCCAGCAGCCGCGGGACTTTGAGCAATCAGCCCCAGCATTTT
-,TRBV18,TRBJ2-1,-,CASSPGDTYNEQFF,TGTGCCAGCTCACCTGGGGACACCTACAATGAGCAGTTCTTC
-,TRBV5-4,TRBJ1-1,-,CASSLQSSGGAFF,TGTGCCAGCAGCTTGCAATCTTCAGGAGGAGCTTTCTTT
-,TRBV2,TRBJ2-7,TRBD1,CASTGTGFREQYF,TGTGCCAGCACCGGGACAGGGTTCCGCGAGCAGTACTTC
-,TRBV18,TRBJ2-3,TRBD2,CASSPGTTVSHTQYF,TGTGCCAGCTCACCTGGGACTACCGTTTCCCATACGCAGTATTTT